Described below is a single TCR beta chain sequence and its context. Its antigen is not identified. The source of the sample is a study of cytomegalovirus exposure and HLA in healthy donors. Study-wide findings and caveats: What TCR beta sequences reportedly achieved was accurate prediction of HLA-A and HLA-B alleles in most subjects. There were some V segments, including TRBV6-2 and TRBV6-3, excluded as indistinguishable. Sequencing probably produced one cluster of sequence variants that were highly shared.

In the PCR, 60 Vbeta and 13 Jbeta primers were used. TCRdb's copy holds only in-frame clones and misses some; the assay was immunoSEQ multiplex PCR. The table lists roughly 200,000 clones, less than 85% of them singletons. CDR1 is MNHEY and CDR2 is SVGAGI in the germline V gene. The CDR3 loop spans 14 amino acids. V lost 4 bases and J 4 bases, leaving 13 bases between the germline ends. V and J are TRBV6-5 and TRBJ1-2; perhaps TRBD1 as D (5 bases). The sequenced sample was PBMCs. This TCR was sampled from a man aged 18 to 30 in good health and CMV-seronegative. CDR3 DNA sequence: TGTGCCAGCAGTTCTACGAACCAGGGCTATGGCTACACCTTC. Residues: CASSSTNQGYGYTF.